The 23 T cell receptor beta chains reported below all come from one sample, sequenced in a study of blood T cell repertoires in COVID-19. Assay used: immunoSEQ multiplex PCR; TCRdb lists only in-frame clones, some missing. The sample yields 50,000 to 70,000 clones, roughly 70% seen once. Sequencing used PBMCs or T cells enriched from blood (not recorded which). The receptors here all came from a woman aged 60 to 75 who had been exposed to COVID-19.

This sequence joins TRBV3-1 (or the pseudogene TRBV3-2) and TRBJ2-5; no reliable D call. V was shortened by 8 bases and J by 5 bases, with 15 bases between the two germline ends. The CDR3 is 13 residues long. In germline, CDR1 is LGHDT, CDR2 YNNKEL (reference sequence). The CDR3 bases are TGTGCCAGCCGGCGAGGTTCGATGGAGACCCAGTACTTC. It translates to CASRRGSMETQYF.

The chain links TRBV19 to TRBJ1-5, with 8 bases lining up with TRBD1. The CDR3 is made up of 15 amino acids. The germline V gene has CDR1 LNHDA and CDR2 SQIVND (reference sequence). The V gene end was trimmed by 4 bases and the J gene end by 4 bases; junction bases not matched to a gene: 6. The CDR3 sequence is CASSTRTGRNQPQHF. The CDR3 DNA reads TGTGCCAGTAGTACCAGGACAGGGCGGAATCAGCCCCAGCATTTT. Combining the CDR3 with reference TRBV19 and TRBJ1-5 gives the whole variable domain DGGITQSPKYLFRKEGQNVTLSCEQNLNHDAMYWYRQDPGQGLRLIYYSQIVNDFQKGDIAEGYSVSREKKESFPLTVTSAQKNPTAFYLCASSTRTGRNQPQHFGDGTRLSIL.

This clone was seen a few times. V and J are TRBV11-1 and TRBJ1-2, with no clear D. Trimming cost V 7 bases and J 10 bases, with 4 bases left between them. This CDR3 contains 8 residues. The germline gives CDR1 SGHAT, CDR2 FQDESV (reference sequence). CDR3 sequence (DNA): TGTGCCAGCACCCTCTACACCTTC. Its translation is CASTLYTF.

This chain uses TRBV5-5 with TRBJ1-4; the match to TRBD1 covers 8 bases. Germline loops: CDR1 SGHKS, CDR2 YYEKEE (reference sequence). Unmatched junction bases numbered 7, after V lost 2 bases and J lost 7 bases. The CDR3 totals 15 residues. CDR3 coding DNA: TGTGCCAGCAGCTTCCAGGGGGCCCGAATTGAAAAACTGTTTTTT. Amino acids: CASSFQGARIEKLFF.

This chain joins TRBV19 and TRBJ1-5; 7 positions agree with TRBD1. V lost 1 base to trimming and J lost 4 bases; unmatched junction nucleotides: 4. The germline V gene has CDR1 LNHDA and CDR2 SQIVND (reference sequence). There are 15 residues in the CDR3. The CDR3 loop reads CASSIARGRNQPQHF. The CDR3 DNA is TGTGCCAGTAGTATAGCCAGGGGGAGAAATCAGCCCCAGCATTTT.

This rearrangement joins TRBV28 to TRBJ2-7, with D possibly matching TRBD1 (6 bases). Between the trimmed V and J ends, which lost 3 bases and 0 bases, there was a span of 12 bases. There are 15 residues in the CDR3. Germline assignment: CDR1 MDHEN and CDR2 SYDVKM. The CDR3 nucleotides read TGTGCCAGCAGTTTGGACAGTAAATTCTCCTACGAGCAGTACTTC. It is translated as CASSLDSKFSYEQYF.

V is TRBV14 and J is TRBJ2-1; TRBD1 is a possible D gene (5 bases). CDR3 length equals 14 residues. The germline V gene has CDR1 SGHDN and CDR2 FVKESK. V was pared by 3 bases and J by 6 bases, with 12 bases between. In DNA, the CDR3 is TGTGCCAGCAGCCACAGGGTTCTGGTCAATGAGCAGTTCTTC. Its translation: CASSHRVLVNEQFF.

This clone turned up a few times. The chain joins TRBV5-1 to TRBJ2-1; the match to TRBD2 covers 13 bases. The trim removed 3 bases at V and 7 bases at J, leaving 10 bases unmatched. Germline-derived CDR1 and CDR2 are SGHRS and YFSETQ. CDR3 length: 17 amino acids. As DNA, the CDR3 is TGCGCCAGCAGCTCGAAGACTAGCGGGAGGACTCCGAATGAGCAGTTCTTC. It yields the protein CASSSKTSGRTPNEQFF.

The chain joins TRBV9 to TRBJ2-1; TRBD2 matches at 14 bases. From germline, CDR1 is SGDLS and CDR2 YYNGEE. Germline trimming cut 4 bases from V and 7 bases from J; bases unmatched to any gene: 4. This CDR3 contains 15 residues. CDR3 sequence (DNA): TGTGCCAGCAGCACGGGACTAGCGGGGGATAATGAGCAGTTCTTC. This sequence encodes CASSTGLAGDNEQFF.

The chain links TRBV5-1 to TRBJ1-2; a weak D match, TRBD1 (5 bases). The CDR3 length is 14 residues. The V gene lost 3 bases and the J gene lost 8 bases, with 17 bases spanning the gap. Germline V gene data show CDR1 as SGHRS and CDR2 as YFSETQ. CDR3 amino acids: CASSSTVSSGGYTF. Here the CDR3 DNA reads TGCGCCAGCAGCTCGACAGTTTCCTCCGGGGGCTACACCTTC.

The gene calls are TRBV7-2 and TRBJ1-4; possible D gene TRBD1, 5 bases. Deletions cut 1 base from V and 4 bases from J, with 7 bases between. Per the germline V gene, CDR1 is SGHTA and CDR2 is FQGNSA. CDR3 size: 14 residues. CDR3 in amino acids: CASSLGQFNEKLFF. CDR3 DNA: TGTGCCAGCAGCTTAGGACAGTTTAATGAAAAACTGTTTTTT. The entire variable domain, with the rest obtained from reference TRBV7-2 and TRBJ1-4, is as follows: GAGVSQSPSNKVTEKGKDVELRCDPISGHTALYWYRQSLGQGLEFLIYFQGNSAPDKSGLPSDRFSAERTGGSVSTLTIQRTQQEDSAVYLCASSLGQFNEKLFFGSGTQLSVL.

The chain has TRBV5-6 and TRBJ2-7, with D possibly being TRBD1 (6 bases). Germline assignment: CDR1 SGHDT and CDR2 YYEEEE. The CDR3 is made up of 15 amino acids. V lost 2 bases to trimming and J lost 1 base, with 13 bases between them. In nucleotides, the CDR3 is TGTGCCAGCAGCTTCGGAAGGGGGATATCCTACGAGCAGTACTTC. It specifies CASSFGRGISYEQYF.

The chain's CDR3 is CASSPRQGLNNSPLHF. For the CDR3, the DNA is TGTGCCAGCAGCCCACGACAGGGGCTGAATAATTCACCCCTCCACTTT. This rearrangement joins TRBV9 to TRBJ1-6; 8 nucleotides line up with TRBD1. The CDR3 totals 16 residues. CDR1 is SGDLS, CDR2 YYNGEE, per germline. Trimming at V came to 4 bases and at J to 5 bases, leaving 8 bases not matched to a gene.

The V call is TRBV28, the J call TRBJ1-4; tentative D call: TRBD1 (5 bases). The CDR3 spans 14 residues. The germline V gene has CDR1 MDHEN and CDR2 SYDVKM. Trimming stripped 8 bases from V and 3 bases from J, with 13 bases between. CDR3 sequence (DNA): TGTGCCAGCCGAACCTTACAGGCTAATGAAAAACTGTTTTTT. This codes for CASRTLQANEKLFF.

The CDR3 nucleotides are TGTGCCACTTCGATAAATGGGGGCCGGGGCACAGATACGCAGTATTTT. Protein sequence: CATSINGGRGTDTQYF. The rearrangement uses TRBV27 and TRBJ2-3, with a weak D call TRBD1 (6 bases). This CDR3 is built from 16 residues. Trimming took 10 bases from V and 1 from J, leaving 21 bases between them. Germline loops: CDR1 MNHEY, CDR2 SMNVEV (reference sequence).

As DNA, the CDR3 is TGTGCCAGCAGCCAAGGGACTAGCGGGGAGCTGTTTTTT. Encoded protein: CASSQGTSGELFF. The chain links TRBV3-1 (or the pseudogene TRBV3-2) to TRBJ2-2; 7 bases are shared with TRBD2. The CDR3 extends over 13 amino acids. Trimming cost V 1 base and J 7 bases; bases outside gene matches: 0. The germline V gene has CDR1 LGHDT and CDR2 YNNKEL (reference sequence).

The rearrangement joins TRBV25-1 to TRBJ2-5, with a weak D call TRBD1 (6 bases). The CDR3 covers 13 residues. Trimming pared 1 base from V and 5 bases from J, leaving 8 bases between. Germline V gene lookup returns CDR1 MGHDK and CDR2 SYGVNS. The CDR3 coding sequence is TGTGCCAGCAGTGAATGGGGGCGGGAGACCCAGTACTTC. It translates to CASSEWGRETQYF. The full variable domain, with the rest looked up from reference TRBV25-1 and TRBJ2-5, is EADIYQTPRYLVIGTGKKITLECSQTMGHDKMYWYQQDPGMELHLIHYSYGVNSTEKGDLSSESTVSRIRTEHFPLTLESARPSHTSQYLCASSEWGRETQYFGPGTRLLVL.

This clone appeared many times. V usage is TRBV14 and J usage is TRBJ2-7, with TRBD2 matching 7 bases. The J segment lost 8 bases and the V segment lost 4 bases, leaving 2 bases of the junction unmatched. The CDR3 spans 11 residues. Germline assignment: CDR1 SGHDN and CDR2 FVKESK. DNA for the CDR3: TGTGCCAGCAGCCTGACTAGCAAGCAGTACTTC. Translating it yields CASSLTSKQYF.

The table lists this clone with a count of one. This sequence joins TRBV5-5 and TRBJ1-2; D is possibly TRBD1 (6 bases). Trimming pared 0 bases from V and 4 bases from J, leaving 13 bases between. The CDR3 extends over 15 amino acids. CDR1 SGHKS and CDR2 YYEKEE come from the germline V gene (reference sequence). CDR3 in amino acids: CASSLAPDSLYGYTF. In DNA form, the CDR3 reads TGTGCCAGCAGCTTGGCCCCGGACAGCCTCTATGGCTACACCTTC.

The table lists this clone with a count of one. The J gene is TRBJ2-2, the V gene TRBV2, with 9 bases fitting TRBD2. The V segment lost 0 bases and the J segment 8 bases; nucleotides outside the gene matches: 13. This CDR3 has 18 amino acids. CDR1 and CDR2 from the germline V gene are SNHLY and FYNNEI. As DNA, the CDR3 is TGTGCCAGCAGTGAAGCGCTACAGCGGGGGGTGAGAGGAGGGGAGCTGTTTTTT. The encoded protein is CASSEALQRGVRGGELFF.

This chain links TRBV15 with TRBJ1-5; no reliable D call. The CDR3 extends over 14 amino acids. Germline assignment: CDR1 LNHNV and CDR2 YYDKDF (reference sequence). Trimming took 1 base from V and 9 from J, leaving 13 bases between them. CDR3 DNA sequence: TGTGCCACCAGCAGAGTGGCAGGCATCGGGCCCCAGCATTTT. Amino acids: CATSRVAGIGPQHF.

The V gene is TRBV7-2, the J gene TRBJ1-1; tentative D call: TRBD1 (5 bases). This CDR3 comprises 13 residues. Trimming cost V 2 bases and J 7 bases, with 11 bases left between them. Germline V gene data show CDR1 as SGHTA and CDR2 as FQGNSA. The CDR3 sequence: CASSLLDRSEAFF. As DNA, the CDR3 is TGTGCCAGCAGCTTACTAGACAGAAGTGAAGCTTTCTTT.

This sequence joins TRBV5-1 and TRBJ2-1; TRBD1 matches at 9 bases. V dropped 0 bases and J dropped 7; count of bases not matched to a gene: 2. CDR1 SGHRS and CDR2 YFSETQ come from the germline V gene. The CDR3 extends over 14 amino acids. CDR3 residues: CASSLGDRVNEQFF. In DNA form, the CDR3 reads TGCGCCAGCAGCTTGGGGGACAGGGTTAATGAGCAGTTCTTC.